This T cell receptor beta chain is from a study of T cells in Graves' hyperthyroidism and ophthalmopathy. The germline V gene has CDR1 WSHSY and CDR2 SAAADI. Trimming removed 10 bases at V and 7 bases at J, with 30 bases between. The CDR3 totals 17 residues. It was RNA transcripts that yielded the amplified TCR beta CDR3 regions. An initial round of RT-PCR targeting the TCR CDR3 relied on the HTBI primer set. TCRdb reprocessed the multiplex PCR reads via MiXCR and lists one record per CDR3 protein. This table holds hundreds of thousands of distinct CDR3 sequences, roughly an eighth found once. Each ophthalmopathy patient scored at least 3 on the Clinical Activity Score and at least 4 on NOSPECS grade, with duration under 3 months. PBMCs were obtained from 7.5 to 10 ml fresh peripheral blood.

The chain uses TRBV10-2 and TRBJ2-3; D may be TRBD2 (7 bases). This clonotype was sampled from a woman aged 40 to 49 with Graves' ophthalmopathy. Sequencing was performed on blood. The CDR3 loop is CATRRRGGTQKDHTQYF. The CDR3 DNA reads TGCGCCACCAGAAGACGCGGGGGCACGCAGAAAGATCATACGCAGTATTTT.